What follows are 5 T cell receptor beta chains derived from one specimen sequenced in a study of Ad26.COV2.S vaccination and SARS-CoV-2 variants. Profiling relied on immunoSEQ multiplex PCR, and the TCRdb table lists in-frame clones only, not all of them. In the table there are approximately 500,000 clones, roughly 89% of which are singletons. Treatment of the sample: approximately 18 received Ad26.COV2.S at low or high dose, single or two shots; a few received placebo; per-sample allocation not given. All samples were drawn on day 63, counting from the first vaccine or placebo injection. Source: peripheral blood, taken in a trial of Ad26.COV2.S vaccine versus placebo. The receptors were gathered from a person aged 18-60 years who received the Ad26.COV2.S COVID-19 vaccine or a placebo.

CDR3 DNA: TGCGCCAGCAGCCCGGGAGGTGGCAGCATTAACACTGAAGCTTTCTTT. Translation: CASSPGGGSINTEAFF. This chain uses TRBV5-1 with TRBJ1-1; D unclear. V lost 4 bases and J 2 bases, leaving 18 bases between the germline ends. Germline CDR1 reads SGHRS; CDR2 reads YFSETQ. The CDR3 contains 16 residues.

The chain has TRBV30 and TRBJ1-6; unclear D gene. The V end was cut by 0 bases, the J end by 11 bases, with 8 bases between. Germline V lookup: CDR1 GTSNPN, CDR2 SVGIG (reference sequence). The CDR3 loop spans 12 amino acids. CDR3 in DNA: TGTGCCTGGAGTGTGGGGAGGACACCCCTCCACTTT. Protein: CAWSVGRTPLHF.

The chain recombines TRBV21-1 with TRBJ1-5. TRBV21-1 is labeled a pseudogene. The CDR3 runs to 16 residues. The CDR3 nucleotides read TGTGCCGGGACTCCTTTGGGTTTGAATAGCAATCAGCCCCAGCATTTT. This encodes CAGTPLGLNSNQPQHF.

Regarding this clone: As the CDR3 is not closed by the conserved phenylalanine or tryptophan, this likely results from a read error. It is unclear where the CDR3 begins or ends on the DNA, so no DNA is shown, and the CDR3 is as TCRdb lists it. The J gene is TRBJ2-7, the V gene TRBV10-1; TRBD2, the table's D call, was not compared with the DNA. Germline lookup yields CDR1 WNHNN and CDR2 SYGVQD (reference sequence). The CDR3 is 9 residues long, counting both termini. CDR3 sequence: CASSESGLE.

The chain has TRBV28 and TRBJ2-3, with 7 positions matching TRBD2. Trimming took 3 bases from V and 3 from J; bases not matched to a gene: 3. The germline V gene encodes CDR1 MDHEN and CDR2 SYDVKM. The CDR3 sequence is 14 residues long. The CDR3 region is CASSFPGGTDTQYF. CDR3 coding DNA: TGTGCCAGCAGTTTTCCGGGGGGTACAGATACGCAGTATTTT.